The sample holds many counts of the clone carrying this TCR beta chain. The antigen is unknown. Germline assignment: CDR1 DFQATT and CDR2 SNEGSKA (reference sequence). Trimming left V 6 bases short and J 4 bases short, with 22 bases between. The CDR3 loop spans 15 amino acids. Stated time point: persistent/refractory GD, antithyroid drugs over 5 years with positive TRAb. Extracted PBMC RNA gave rise to the TCR library. Patients met American Thyroid Association criteria for Graves' disease. Peripheral blood, at nine milliliters, went into EDTA tubes. The data originate from a study of regulatory T cells in long-lasting Graves disease. The study, taken as a whole, reports: The TCR repertoire of persistent Graves' patients was less diverse than that of newly diagnosed ones.

Library construction for TCR beta used iRepertoire HTBI primers and Arm-PCR of CDR3 regions. TCRdb recomputed calls from the multiplex PCR reads with MiXCR, one row per CDR3 protein. The sample contains approximately 400,000 distinct CDR3 sequences, roughly 25% of which appear only once. The clonotype was recovered from a woman between 35 and 50 years old with Graves disease. The sample here was peripheral blood mononuclear cells (PBMCs), taken when the disease was refractory, from a patient treated with antithyroid drugs. This rearrangement joins TRBV20-1 to TRBJ2-7, with D tentatively TRBD2 (6 bases). Here the CDR3 reads CSATPAGHIGYEQYF. In DNA form, the CDR3 reads TGCAGTGCCACCCCGGCGGGGCATATCGGTTACGAGCAGTACTTC.